Listed below are T cell receptor beta chains from one sample, sequenced in a study of cytomegalovirus exposure and HLA in healthy donors. Generated by immunoSEQ multiplex PCR, the TCRdb table keeps only in-frame clones and is missing some. Among more than 140,000 clones listed, roughly 87% were seen once. The sequenced sample was PBMCs. These receptors were collected from a man between 25 and 39 years old in good health and CMV-seropositive. CDR3s include the opening cysteine and the closing phenylalanine or tryptophan. A D gene is named only where the DNA matches it firmly. Clone size, where shown, is once, few, many, or a class for clones that have expanded.

cdr3_nt,cdr3_aa,clone_size,j_call,v_call,d_call
TGTGCCAGCAGTTACCAGGGAACGGGTTCCGCAGATACGCAGTATTTT,CASSYQGTGSADTQYF,-,TRBJ2-3,TRBV6-5,-
TGTGCCAGCAGCTGGGACAGGTGGGCGCTCGAAGCTTTCTTT,CASSWDRWALEAFF,once,TRBJ1-1,TRBV7-9,TRBD1
TGTGCCAGCAGTTGGACACCCACTAACACTGAAGCTTTCTTT,CASSWTPTNTEAFF,-,TRBJ1-1,TRBV6-5,-
TGTGCCAGCAGTGAAGCTCTCTATGGCTACACCTTC,CASSEALYGYTF,-,TRBJ1-2,TRBV2,-
TGTGCCAGCAGCTTTAGCAGGGGCGGGCAGCCCCAGCATTTT,CASSFSRGGQPQHF,once,TRBJ1-5,TRBV5-6,-
TGTGCCTGGAGTGTACGTAGAGACTATGGCTACACCTTC,CAWSVRRDYGYTF,-,TRBJ1-2,TRBV30,-
TGCGCCAGCAGCCCCGCTATTGGGCTAGCGGGGGCAGATACGCAGTATTTT,CASSPAIGLAGADTQYF,-,TRBJ2-3,TRBV4-3,TRBD2
TGTGCCAGCACAGGGCAGGGGGACACCGGGGAGCTGTTTTTT,CASTGQGDTGELFF,-,TRBJ2-2,TRBV27,TRBD1
TGTGCCAGCAGCTCACTATTGAAGCGCGGGAGGGAGGCCAATGAGCAGTTCTTC,CASSSLLKRGREANEQFF,-,TRBJ2-1,TRBV11-2,TRBD2
TGTGCCAGCTCAGCCTTCTCAGGGGACAATCAGCCCCAGCATTTT,CASSAFSGDNQPQHF,-,TRBJ1-5,TRBV18,-
TGTGCCAGCAGCCCTGACAGGGGTCGCGAGCAGTACTTC,CASSPDRGREQYF,-,TRBJ2-7,TRBV7-8,TRBD1
TGTGCCAGCTCACCACCCAGAGGACAGGGGTACGAGCAGTACTTC,CASSPPRGQGYEQYF,-,TRBJ2-7,TRBV18,TRBD1
TGTGCCAGCAGTTACGCCCTAGTCGGATACGAGCAGTACTTC,CASSYALVGYEQYF,-,TRBJ2-7,TRBV27,-
TGTGCCAGCAGTGAACCGGGGGGGGTCACCGGGGAGCTGTTTTTT,CASSEPGGVTGELFF,-,TRBJ2-2,TRBV6-1,TRBD2
TGTGCCAGCAGCCCCGGGGAGTTAGGGGGTAATTCACCCCTCCACTTT,CASSPGELGGNSPLHF,-,TRBJ1-6,TRBV2,-
TGTGCCACCCGTGGGGACAATAGCAATCAGCCCCAGCATTTT,CATRGDNSNQPQHF,-,TRBJ1-5,TRBV28,-
TGTGCCAGCGGTCTGAGGGCTAGCGGGGGGGCGCAAGAGACCCAGTACTTC,CASGLRASGGAQETQYF,-,TRBJ2-5,TRBV28,TRBD2
TGTGCCAGCAGTTTCGACAGGGGGCGAACTGAAGCTTTCTTT,CASSFDRGRTEAFF,-,TRBJ1-1,TRBV28,TRBD1
TGTGCCAGCAGTTCCTATGGGACCGACAGGGGGCTCAGGGGTGAGCAGTTCTTC,CASSSYGTDRGLRGEQFF,-,TRBJ2-1,TRBV27,TRBD1